The clone carrying this TCR beta chain was recorded at least ten times. CDR1 is DFQATT, CDR2 SNEGSKA, per germline (reference sequence). V lost 5 bases, J lost 2 bases, and 9 bases lay in between. This CDR3 region has 12 residues. PBMCs stemmed from around 9.3 ml fresh peripheral blood. Researchers took RNA transcripts and amplified the TCR beta CDR3 regions from them. Researchers ran a first-round RT-PCR on the TCR CDR3 using the HTBI primer set. TCRdb re-analysed the multiplex PCR reads in MiXCR, keeping a single row per CDR3 protein. The profile shows about 290,000 distinct CDR3 sequences, less than 15% of them singletons. The data are from a study of T cells in Graves' hyperthyroidism and ophthalmopathy.

The sequence was collected from a woman in her 30s with Graves' hyperthyroidism that later progressed to Graves' ophthalmopathy. This sequence joins TRBV20-1 and TRBJ2-5; unclear D gene. Sequenced sample: blood. The CDR3 DNA sequence: TGCAGTGCTGACGACACACAAGAGACCCAGTACTTC. This sequence encodes CSADDTQETQYF.